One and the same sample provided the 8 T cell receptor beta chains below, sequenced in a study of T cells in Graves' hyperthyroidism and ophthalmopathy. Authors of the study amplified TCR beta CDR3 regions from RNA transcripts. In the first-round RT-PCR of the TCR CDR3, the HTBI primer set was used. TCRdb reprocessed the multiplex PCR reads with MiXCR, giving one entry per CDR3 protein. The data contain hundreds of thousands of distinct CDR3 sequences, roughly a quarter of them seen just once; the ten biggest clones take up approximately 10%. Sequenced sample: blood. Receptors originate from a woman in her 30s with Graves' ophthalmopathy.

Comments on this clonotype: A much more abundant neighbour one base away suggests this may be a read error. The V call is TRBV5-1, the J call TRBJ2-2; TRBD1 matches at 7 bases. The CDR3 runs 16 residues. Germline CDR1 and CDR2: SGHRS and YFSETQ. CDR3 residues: CASSPQGVPNTGELCF. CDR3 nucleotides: TGCGCCAGCAGCCCTCAGGGGGTCCCGAACACCGGGGAGCTGTGTTTT.

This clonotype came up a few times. CDR3 in amino acids: CASLPGDNIFTGELFF. The DNA of the CDR3 is TGTGCCAGTCTCCCCGGTGACAATATATTCACCGGGGAGCTGTTTTTT. V gene TRBV28 combines with J gene TRBJ2-2; D is unclear. Trimming shortened V by 9 bases and J by 4 bases, and 21 bases separated the two germline ends. The CDR3 covers 16 residues. CDR1 is MDHEN and CDR2 is SYDVKM in the germline V gene.

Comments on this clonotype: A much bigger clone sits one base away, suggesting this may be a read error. CDR3 sequence: CASCPQGGGIQPQHF. For the CDR3, the DNA is TGTGCCAGCTGTCCCCAGGGAGGGGGTATTCAGCCCCAGCATTTT. The V and J genes are TRBV6-1 and TRBJ1-5; perhaps TRBD1 as D (6 bases). This CDR3 spans 15 amino acids. Trimming left V 8 bases short and J 6 bases short, with 20 bases between. The germline CDR1 and CDR2 sequences are MNHNS and SASEGT.

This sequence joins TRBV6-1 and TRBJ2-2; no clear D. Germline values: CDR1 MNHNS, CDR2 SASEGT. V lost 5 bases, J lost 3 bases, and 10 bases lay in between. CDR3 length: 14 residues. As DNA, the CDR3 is TGTGCCAGCAGTCGACGCCCTGACACCGGGGAGCTGTTTTTT. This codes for CASSRRPDTGELFF.

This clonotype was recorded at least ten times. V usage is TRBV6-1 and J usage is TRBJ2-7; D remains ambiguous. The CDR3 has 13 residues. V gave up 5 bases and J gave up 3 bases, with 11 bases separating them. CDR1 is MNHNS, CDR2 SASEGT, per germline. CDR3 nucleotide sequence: TGTGCCAGCAGTCGCGACGGAAACTACGAGCAGTACTTC. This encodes CASSRDGNYEQYF.

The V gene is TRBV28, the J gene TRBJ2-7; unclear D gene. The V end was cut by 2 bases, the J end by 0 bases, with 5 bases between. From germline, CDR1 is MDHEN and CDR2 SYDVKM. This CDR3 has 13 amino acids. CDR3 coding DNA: TGTGCCAGCAGTTTAAAGTTCTCCTACGAGCAGTACTTC. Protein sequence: CASSLKFSYEQYF.

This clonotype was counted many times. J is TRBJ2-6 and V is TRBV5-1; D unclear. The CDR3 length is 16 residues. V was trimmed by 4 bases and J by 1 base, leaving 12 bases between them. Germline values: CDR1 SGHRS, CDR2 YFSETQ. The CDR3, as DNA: TGCGCCAGCAGCCCCACTACAGTGTCTGGGGCCAACGTCCTGACTTTC. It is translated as CASSPTTVSGANVLTF.

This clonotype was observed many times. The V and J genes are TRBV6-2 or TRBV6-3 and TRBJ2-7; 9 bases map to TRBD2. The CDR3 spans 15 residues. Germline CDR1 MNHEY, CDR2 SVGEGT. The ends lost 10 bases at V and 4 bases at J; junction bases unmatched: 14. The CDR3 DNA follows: TGTGCCATAACAGGGGTGACTAGCGGATTTTACGAGCAGTACTTC. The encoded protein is CAITGVTSGFYEQYF.